This T cell receptor (beta chain) was sequenced for a study of beta chain features in type 1 diabetes. Background on the study: All samples yielded 107,917,701 examined sorted cells. Overall study findings and caveats: Patients' naive, central memory and regulatory TCRB repertoires appeared more alike than those of healthy donors. TCRB CDR3s from Type 1 diabetes patients were moderately but significantly shorter in all four CD4+ subsets.

Germline V lookup: CDR1 MDHEN, CDR2 SYDVKM. The CDR3 runs 12 residues. V was trimmed by 2 bases and J by 5 bases, leaving 6 bases between them. Since all of the isolated RNA was reverse transcribed, expressed TCRB transcripts were what got sequenced. Reads from naive, central memory and regulatory T cell samples averaged approximately 3.7 million. Here immunoSEQ multiplex PCR was the method, and the copy in TCRdb shows in-frame clones only, minus some. The table shows approximately 730,000 clones, with 10% to 15% occurring only once. This clone was recorded once. As yet, its antigen is unknown. At the DNA level, this CDR3 is encoded by other sequences in the same sample as well. CD4+ naive, central memory, regulatory and stem cell-like memory subsets were isolated by sorting on CD45RO/CCR7/CD25/CD127/CD95/CD27.

The clonotype was recovered from a man between 18 and 35 years old with type 1 diabetes. Sequenced input: naive CD4+ T cells from blood. This chain links TRBV28 with TRBJ1-2; D gene uncertain. The CDR3 nucleotides are TGTGCCAGCAGTTTAATCGGTTATGGCTACACCTTC. As protein: CASSLIGYGYTF.